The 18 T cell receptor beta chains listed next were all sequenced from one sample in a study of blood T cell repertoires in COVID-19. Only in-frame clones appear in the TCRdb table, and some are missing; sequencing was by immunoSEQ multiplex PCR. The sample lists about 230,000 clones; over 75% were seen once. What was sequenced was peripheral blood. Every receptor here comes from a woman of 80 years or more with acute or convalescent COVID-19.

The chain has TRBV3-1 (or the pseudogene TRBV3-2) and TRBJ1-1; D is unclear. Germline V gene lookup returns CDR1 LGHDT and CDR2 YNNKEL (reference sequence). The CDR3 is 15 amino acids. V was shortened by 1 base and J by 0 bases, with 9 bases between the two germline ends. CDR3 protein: CASSQVYSMNTEAFF. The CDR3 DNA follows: TGTGCCAGCAGCCAAGTATACAGTATGAACACTGAAGCTTTCTTT.

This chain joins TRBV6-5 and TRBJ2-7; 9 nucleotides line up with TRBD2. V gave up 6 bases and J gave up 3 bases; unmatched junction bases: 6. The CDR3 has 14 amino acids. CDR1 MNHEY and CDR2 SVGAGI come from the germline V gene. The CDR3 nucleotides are TGTGCCAGCAGAGTAGCGGGAGAAGTCTACGAGCAGTACTTC. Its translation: CASRVAGEVYEQYF.

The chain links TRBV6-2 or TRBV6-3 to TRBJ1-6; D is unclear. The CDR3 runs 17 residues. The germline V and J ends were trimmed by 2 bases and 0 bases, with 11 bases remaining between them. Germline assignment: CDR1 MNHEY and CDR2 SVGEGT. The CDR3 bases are TGTGCCAGCAGTTACCCGGGTGTTAGCTCCTATAATTCACCCCTCCACTTT. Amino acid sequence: CASSYPGVSSYNSPLHF.

The CDR3 region has the DNA TGTGCCAGCAGCTTAGACGGGACTAGCGGGAAGGAGCAGTTCTTC. It encodes CASSLDGTSGKEQFF. The chain carries TRBV7-7 and TRBJ2-1; 13 bases line up with TRBD2. The CDR3 length is 15 residues. CDR1 SSHAT and CDR2 FNYEAQ come from the germline V gene (reference sequence). Unmatched junction bases numbered 4, after V lost 1 base and J lost 10 bases. The full variable domain, its missing parts supplied by reference TRBV7-7 and TRBJ2-1, is GAGVSQSPRYKVTKRGQDVTLRCDPISSHATLYWYQQALGQGPEFLTYFNYEAQPDKSGLPSDRFSAERPEGSISTLTIQRTEQRDSAMYRCASSLDGTSGKEQFFGPGTRLTVL.

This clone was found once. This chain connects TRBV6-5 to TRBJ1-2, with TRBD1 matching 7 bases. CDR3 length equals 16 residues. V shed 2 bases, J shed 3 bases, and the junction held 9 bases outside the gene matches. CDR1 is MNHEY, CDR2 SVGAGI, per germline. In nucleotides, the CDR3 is TGTGCCAGCAGTTACCGACAGGGACGGGTCGACTATGGCTACACCTTC. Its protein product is CASSYRQGRVDYGYTF.

CDR3 loop: CASSLVVGSSYNEQFF. In DNA, the CDR3 is TGTGCCAGCAGCTTAGTGGTCGGGAGCTCCTACAATGAGCAGTTCTTC. The chain links TRBV7-2 to TRBJ2-1, with D perhaps TRBD2 (6 bases). CDR3 length: 16 residues. Trimming removed 1 base from V and 0 bases from J, with 10 bases in between. Germline V gene lookup returns CDR1 SGHTA and CDR2 FQGNSA.

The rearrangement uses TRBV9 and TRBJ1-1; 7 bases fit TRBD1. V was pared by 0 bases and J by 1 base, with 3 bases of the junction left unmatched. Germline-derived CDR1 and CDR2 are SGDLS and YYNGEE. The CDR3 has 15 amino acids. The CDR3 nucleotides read TGTGCCAGCAGCGTAGATCGGACAGGGAACACTGAAGCTTTCTTT. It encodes CASSVDRTGNTEAFF. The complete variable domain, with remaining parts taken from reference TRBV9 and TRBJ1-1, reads DSGVTQTPKHLITATGQRVTLRCSPRSGDLSVYWYQQSLDQGLQFLIQYYNGEERAKGNILERFSAQQFPDLHSELNLSSLELGDSALYFCASSVDRTGNTEAFFGQGTRLTVV.

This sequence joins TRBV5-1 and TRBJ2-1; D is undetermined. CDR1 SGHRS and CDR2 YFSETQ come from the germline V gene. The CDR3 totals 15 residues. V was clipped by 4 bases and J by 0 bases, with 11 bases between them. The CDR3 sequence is CASSPRGISYNEQFF. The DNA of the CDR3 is TGCGCCAGCAGCCCTCGAGGTATCTCCTACAATGAGCAGTTCTTC.

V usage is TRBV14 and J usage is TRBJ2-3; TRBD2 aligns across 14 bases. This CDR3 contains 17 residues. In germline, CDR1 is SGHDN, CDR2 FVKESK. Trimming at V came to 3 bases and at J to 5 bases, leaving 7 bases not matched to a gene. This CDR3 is CASSQNPGLAGVDTQYF. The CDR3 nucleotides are TGTGCCAGCAGCCAGAACCCGGGACTAGCGGGAGTAGATACGCAGTATTTT.

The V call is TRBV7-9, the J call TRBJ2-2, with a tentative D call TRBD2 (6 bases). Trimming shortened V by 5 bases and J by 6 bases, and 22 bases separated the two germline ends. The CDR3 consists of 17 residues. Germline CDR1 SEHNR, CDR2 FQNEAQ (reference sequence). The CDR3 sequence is CASSIPRGGSLAGELFF. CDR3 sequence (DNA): TGTGCCAGCAGCATACCCCGAGGAGGGAGTTTAGCCGGGGAGCTGTTTTTT.

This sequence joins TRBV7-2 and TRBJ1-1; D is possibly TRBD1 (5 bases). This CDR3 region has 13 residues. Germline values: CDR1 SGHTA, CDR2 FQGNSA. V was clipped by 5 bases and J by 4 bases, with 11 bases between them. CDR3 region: CASSQTGATEAFF. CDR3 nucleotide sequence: TGTGCCAGCAGCCAGACTGGGGCCACTGAAGCTTTCTTT.

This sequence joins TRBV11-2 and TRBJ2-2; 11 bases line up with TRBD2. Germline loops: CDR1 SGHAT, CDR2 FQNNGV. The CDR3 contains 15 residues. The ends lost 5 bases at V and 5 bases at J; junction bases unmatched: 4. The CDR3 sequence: CASSPGTSGTGELFF. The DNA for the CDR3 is TGTGCCAGCAGCCCGGGGACTAGCGGAACCGGGGAGCTGTTTTTT.

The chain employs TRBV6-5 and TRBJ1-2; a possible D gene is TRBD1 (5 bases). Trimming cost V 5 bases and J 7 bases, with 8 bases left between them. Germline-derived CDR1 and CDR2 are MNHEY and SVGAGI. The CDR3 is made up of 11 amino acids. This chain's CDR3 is CASSKQGGYTF. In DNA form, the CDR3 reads TGTGCCAGCAGTAAGCAGGGTGGCTACACCTTC.

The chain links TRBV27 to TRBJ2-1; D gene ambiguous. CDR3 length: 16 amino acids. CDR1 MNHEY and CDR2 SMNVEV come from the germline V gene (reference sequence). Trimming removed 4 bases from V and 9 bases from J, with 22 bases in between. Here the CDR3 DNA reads TGTGCCAGCAGTTCCTTAGAGCTTTCTTTCCCCGTTGAGCAGTTCTTC. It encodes CASSSLELSFPVEQFF.

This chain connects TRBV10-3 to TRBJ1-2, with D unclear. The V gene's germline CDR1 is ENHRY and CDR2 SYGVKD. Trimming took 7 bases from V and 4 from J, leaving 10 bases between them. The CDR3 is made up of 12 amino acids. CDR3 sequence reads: CAINEFSYGYTF. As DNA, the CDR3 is TGTGCCATCAATGAATTCTCCTATGGCTACACCTTC.

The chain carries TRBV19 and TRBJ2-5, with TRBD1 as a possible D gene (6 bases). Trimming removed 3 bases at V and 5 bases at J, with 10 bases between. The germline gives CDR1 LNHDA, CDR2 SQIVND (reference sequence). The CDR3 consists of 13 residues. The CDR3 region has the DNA TGTGCCAGTAGTATGAACAGGGAGGAGACCCAGTACTTC. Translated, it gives CASSMNREETQYF.

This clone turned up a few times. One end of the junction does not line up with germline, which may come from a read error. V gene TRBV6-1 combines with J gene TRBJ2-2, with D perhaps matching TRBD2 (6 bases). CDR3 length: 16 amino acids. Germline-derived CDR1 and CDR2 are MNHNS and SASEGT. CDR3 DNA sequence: TGTGCCAGCAGTGGGGCGGGGCGGCAGAACGCCGGGGAGCTGTTTTTT. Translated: CASSGAGRQNAGELFF.

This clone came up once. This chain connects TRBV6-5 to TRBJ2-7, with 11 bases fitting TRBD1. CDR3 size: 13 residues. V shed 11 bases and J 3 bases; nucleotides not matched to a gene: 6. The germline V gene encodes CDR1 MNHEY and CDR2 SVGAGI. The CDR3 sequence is CAVKGTGGYEQYF. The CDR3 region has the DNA TGTGCCGTTAAGGGGACAGGGGGCTACGAGCAGTACTTC.